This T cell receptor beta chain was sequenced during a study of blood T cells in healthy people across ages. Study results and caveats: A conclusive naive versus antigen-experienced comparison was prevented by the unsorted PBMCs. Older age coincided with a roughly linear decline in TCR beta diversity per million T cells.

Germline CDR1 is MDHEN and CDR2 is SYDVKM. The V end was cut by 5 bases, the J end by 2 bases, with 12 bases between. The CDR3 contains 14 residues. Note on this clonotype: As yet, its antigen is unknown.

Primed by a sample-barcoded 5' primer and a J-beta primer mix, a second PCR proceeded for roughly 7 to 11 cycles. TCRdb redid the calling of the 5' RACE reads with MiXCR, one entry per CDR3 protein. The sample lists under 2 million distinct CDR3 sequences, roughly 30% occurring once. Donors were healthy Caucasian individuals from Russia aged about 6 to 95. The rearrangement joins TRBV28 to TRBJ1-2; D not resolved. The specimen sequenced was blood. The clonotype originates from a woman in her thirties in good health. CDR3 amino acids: CASSPDVGNYGYTF. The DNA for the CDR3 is TGTGCCAGCAGTCCCGACGTGGGCAACTATGGCTACACCTTC.